This TCR beta chain was captured by sequencing in a study of T-cell memory formation after mild COVID-19. Study results and caveats: Clones shrinking from day 15 to 85 showed even CD4/CD8 mixes; later expanders tilted CD4+. In pre-infection memory, a portion of responding clones appeared, which suggested that cross-reactive memory joined.

Germline assignment: CDR1 SGHRS and CDR2 YFSETQ. This CDR3 spans 14 amino acids. V was clipped by 3 bases and J by 8 bases, with 14 bases between them. Comment on this clonotype: The target antigen is unknown.

TCRdb recomputed calls from the 5' RACE reads with MiXCR, one row per CDR3 protein. The sample records 580,000 or so distinct CDR3 sequences, around 15% being singletons. V usage is TRBV5-1 and J usage is TRBJ1-4, with D hard to call. The sequence derives from an adult woman who had mild COVID-19 (a few samples of this study predate the infection). Cell type and time point are not known. Material for sequencing was PBMCs or a T cell subset sorted from them (not recorded which). The CDR3 DNA sequence: TGCGCCAGCAGCTCTGAAAACCTACTCGAAAAACTGTTTTTT. This encodes CASSSENLLEKLFF.